Given below is one T cell receptor (beta chain) in context. Its matching antigen is unknown. The data originate from a study of shared clonotypes between healthy human individuals. Study findings and constraints: The study found lower generation probabilities in non-shared clonotypes than in those shared by all four donors.

This CDR3 has 19 residues. The V gene's germline CDR1 is SGHTA and CDR2 FQGNSA. The V and J ends lost 2 bases and 0 bases respectively, with 20 bases between them. The table came from immunoSEQ multiplex PCR; TCRdb's copy has only in-frame clones and leaves some out. The sample lists under 350,000 clones; 87% were seen once. Sequencing was performed on memory CD8+ T cells sorted from blood. Subset denoted: CD45RO+ cells pooled with CCR7-negative TemRA cells. The source of this sequence is a young man in good health. The rearrangement uses TRBV7-2 and TRBJ2-1; D not resolved. CDR3 sequence: CASSLSPYEPPSSYNEQFF. The DNA for the CDR3 is TGTGCCAGCAGCTTAAGCCCCTACGAGCCTCCGAGCTCCTACAATGAGCAGTTCTTC.